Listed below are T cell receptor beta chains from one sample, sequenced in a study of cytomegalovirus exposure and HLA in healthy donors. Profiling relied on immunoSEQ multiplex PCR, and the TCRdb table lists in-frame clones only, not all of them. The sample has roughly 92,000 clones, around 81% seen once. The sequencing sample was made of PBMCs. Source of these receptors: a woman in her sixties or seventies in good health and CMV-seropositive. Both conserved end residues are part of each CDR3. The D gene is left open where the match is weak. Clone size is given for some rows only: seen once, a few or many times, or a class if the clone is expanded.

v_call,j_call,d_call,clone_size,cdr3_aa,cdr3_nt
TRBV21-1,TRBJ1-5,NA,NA,CASGCTGFGQPQHF,TGTGCCAGCGGATGTACAGGGTTCGGACAGCCCCAGCATTTT
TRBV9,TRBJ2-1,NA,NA,CASSVRDNEQFF,TGTGCCAGCAGCGTCCGGGACAATGAGCAGTTCTTC
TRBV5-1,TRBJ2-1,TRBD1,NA,CASSLGGQGAENEQFF,TGCGCCAGCAGCTTGGGAGGACAGGGGGCTGAGAATGAGCAGTTCTTC
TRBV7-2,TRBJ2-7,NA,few,CASSLSSYEQYF,TGTGCCAGCAGCCTAAGCTCCTACGAGCAGTACTTC
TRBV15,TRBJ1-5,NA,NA,CATSRGQNQPQHF,TGTGCCACCAGCAGAGGACAGAATCAGCCCCAGCATTTT
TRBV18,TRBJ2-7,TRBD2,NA,CASSPPKREALYEQYF,TGTGCCAGCTCACCCCCTAAGCGGGAGGCCCTATACGAGCAGTACTTC
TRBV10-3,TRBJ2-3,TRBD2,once,CAISGGRGADTQYF,TGTGCCATCAGTGGGGGGCGGGGGGCAGATACGCAGTATTTT
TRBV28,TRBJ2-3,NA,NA,CASSHLTGTDTQYF,TGTGCCAGCAGCCACCTCACGGGAACAGATACGCAGTATTTT
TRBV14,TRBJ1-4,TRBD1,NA,CASSRQGASEEKLFF,TGTGCCAGCAGCCGCCAGGGGGCAAGCGAGGAAAAACTGTTTTTT
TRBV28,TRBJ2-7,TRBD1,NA,CASINRDRPYEQYF,TGTGCCAGCATTAACCGGGACAGACCCTACGAGCAGTACTTC
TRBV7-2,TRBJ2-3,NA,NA,CASSLELAGADTQYF,TGTGCCAGCAGCTTAGAACTAGCCGGCGCAGATACGCAGTATTTT
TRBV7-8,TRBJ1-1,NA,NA,CASSFAQGITEAFF,TGTGCCAGCAGCTTCGCTCAGGGGATAACTGAAGCTTTCTTT
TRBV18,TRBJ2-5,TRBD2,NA,CASSPILAGEGTQYF,TGTGCCAGCTCACCAATTTTAGCGGGAGAGGGGACCCAGTACTTC
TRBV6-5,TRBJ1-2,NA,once,CASSFLGGPANYGYTF,TGTGCCAGCAGTTTCTTGGGGGGGCCCGCTAACTATGGCTACACCTTC
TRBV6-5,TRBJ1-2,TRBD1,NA,CASSYRDRGARGYTF,TGTGCCAGCAGTTACCGTGACAGGGGGGCTCGTGGCTACACCTTC
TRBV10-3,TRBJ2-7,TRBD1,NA,CAAALTGAEQYF,TGTGCCGCGGCCCTAACAGGGGCCGAGCAGTACTTC
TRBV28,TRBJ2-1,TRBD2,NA,CASSTTGLAGGWPFF,TGTGCCAGCAGTACGACGGGACTAGCGGGAGGGTGGCCGTTCTTC
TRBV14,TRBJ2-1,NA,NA,CASSGWWTPAYNEQFF,TGTGCCAGCAGCGGGTGGTGGACTCCCGCCTACAATGAGCAGTTCTTC
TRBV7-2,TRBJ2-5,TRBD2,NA,CASSFTRLAGLETQYF,TGTGCCAGCAGCTTTACTCGTCTAGCGGGACTAGAGACCCAGTACTTC
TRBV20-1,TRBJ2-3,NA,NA,CSARYTHTQYF,TGCAGTGCTAGATACACCCATACGCAGTATTTT
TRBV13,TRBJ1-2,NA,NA,CASSSSGGMDYGYTF,TGTGCCAGCAGCTCCTCGGGAGGGATGGACTATGGCTACACCTTC
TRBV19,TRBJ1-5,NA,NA,CASSPRQLNQPQHF,TGTGCCAGTAGCCCCAGACAGCTAAATCAGCCCCAGCATTTT
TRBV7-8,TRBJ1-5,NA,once,CASSRVSGEWVHSNQPQHF,TGTGCCAGCAGCCGGGTGTCGGGGGAATGGGTTCACAGCAATCAGCCCCAGCATTTT
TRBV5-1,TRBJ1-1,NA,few,CASSLVSGGDTEAFF,TGCGCCAGCAGCTTGGTTTCAGGAGGGGACACTGAAGCTTTCTTT
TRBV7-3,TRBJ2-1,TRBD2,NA,CASARTSGNEQFF,TGTGCCAGCGCACGGACTAGCGGGAATGAGCAGTTCTTC
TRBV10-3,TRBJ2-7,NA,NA,CAGSSGASYEQYF,TGTGCCGGCAGCTCAGGGGCTTCGTACGAGCAGTACTTC